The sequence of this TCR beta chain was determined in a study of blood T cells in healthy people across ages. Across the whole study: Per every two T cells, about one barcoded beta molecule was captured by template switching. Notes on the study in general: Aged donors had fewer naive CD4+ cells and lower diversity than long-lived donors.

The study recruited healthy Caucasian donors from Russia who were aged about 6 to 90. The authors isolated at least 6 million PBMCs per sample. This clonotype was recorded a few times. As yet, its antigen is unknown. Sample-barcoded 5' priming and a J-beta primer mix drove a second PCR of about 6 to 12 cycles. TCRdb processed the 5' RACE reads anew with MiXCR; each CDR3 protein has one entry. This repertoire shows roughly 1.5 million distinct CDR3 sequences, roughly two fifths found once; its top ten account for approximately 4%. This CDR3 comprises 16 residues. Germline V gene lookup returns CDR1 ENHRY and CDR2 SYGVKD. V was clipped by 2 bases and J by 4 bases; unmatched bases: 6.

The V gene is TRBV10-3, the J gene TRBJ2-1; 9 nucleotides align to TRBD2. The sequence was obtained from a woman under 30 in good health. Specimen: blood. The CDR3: CAISEMAGGIYNEQFF. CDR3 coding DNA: TGTGCCATCAGTGAGATGGCGGGGGGGATATACAATGAGCAGTTCTTC.